This T cell receptor beta chain originates from a study of vaccination and CD4 T cells after COVID-19. Study-wide context: According to the study, participants were given two doses of BNT162b2 or mRNA-1273 vaccine.

This clonotype was detected once. Its antigen is not identified. Cultured CD4+ T cells had their DNA profiled by the Oncomine TCR Beta short-read assay. TCRdb called the PCR reads again in MiXCR, with one record for every CDR3 protein. The sample carries over 15,000 distinct CDR3 sequences, roughly 60% recorded once. The treatment is: approximately 10-day PBMC culture with coronavirus spike peptide pools or control peptides (ViraFEST assay). Sequencing used CD4+ T cells from blood, cultured in vitro. The sequence was obtained from a human donor who had recovered from COVID-19.

CDR3 amino acids: CASSLEKTETQYF. The CDR3 DNA follows: TGTGCCAGCAGCCTCGAGAAAACAGAGACCCAGTACTTC. J is TRBJ2-5 and V is TRBV11-3; D remains ambiguous. This CDR3 region has 13 residues. CDR1 SGHNT and CDR2 YENEEA come from the germline V gene. Trimming took off 5 bases at V and 4 bases at J, with 11 bases between the two ends.